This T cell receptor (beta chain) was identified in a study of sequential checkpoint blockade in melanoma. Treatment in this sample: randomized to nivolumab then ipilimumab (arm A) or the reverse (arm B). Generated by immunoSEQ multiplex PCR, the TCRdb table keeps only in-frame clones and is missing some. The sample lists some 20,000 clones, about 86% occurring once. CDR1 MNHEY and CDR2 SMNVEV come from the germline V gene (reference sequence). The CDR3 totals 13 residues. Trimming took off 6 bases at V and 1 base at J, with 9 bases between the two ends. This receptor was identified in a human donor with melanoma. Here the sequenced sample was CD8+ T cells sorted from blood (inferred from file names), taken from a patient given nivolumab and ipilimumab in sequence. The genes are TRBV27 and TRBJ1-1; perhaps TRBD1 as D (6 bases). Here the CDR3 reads CASRQGRNTEAFF. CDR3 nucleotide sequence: TGTGCCAGCAGACAGGGCAGGAACACTGAAGCTTTCTTT.